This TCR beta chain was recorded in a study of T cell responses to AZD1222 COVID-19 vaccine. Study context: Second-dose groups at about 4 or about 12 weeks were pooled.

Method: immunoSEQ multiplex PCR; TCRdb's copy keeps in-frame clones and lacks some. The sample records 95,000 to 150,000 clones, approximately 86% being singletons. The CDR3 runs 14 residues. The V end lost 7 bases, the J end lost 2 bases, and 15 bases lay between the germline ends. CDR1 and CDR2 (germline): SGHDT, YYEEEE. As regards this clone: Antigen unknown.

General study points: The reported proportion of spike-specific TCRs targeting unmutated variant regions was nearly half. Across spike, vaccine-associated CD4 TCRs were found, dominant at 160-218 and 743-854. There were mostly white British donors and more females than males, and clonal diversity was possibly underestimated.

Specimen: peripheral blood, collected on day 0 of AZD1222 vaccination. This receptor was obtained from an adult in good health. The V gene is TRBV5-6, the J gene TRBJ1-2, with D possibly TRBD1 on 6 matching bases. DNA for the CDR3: TGTGCCAGCGCACGGGGGAGGGGGAACTATGGCTACACCTTC. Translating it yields CASARGRGNYGYTF.